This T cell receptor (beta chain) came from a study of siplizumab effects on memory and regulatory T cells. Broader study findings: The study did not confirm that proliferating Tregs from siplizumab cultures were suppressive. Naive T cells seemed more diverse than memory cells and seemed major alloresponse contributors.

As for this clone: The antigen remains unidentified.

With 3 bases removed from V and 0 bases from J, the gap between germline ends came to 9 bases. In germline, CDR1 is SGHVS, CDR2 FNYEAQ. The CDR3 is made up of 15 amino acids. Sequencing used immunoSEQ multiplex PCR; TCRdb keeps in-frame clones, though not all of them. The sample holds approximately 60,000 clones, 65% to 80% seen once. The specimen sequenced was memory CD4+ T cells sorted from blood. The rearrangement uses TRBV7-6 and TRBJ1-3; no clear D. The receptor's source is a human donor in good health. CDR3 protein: CASSLRRNSGNTIYF. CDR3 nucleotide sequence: TGTGCCAGCAGCTTGCGACGAAACTCTGGAAACACCATATATTTT.